Included here is one TCR beta chain sequence, with context. This clone was seen a single time. Its antigen remains undetermined. The input lacks base qualities; no much larger clone sits a single base away. The data derive from a study of OX40 agonist ivuxolimab in advanced cancers. About the full investigation: Ivuxolimab was a fully human IgG2 agonistic monoclonal antibody targeting the costimulatory receptor OX40 (CD134). Partial responses occurred in three dose-escalation patients: two with cutaneous melanoma and one with hepatocellular carcinoma. The point of sequencing TCRbeta in the periphery was to test whether ivuxolimab changed TCR sequence diversity and drove clonal T-cell expansion. Intravenous ivuxolimab was administered to patients every 2 weeks at six dose levels: 0.01, 0.1, 0.3, 1.5, 3 and 10 mg/kg. Of the roughly 51 patients in dose escalation, about 20 had hepatocellular carcinoma, some 15 had melanoma, 9 had renal cell carcinoma and 9 had head and neck cancer. Prior anti-PD-1, anti-PD-L1 or anti-CTLA-4 therapy was permitted, and checkpoint inhibitors had been received by roughly two fifths of dose-escalation patients. The paper describes the monotherapy dose-escalation part (N = 52 patients) of the phase I trial of ivuxolimab. In the dose-escalation cohort, 70% to 85% of patients were male, and the mean age was 60 years with a range of about 20 to 80. The full study reports these points: At doses from 0.1 to 3.0 mg/kg, clonal expansion was seen in both CD4+ and CD8+ blood T cells between baseline and week 6. In the 0.1-3.0 mg/kg groups, partial responders were among the patients with the lowest normalized peripheral clonal expansion, particularly in CD8+ T cells. After ivuxolimab, more expanded clones were found on average in CD8+ T cells than in CD4+ T cells. Low levels of normalized T-cell clonal expansion were also seen in some patients who did not respond. The antigen specificity of the clonally expanded peripheral T cells was not determined.

To sequence the TCRbeta CDR3 region, genomic DNA was isolated from the sorted cells. The immunoSEQ Assay was used for sequencing of TCRbeta CDR3 regions. Here the immuneACCESS table is served through TCRdb, limited to in-frame sequences with V and J called. Missing clones are a known gap in these copies; in checked studies unresolved V genes cover under half, and the rest lacks a known reason. The sample data list under 40,000 clones, and around 80% of these were observed just once. The top ten clones comprise about 8.8% of the sample. Via the germline V gene (reference sequence), CDR1 is SEHNR and CDR2 FQNEAQ. There are 14 amino acids in the CDR3, from cysteine to phenylalanine inclusive. Just CDR3 DNA is preserved here, 42 bases in frame from base 1. Relative to germline, V is 1 base shorter and J is 5 bases shorter, with 12 bases between their ends. Patients with autoimmune disease history or receiving systemic immunosuppression were excluded from the trial. Peripheral blood for TCR sequencing was drawn from every dose cohort at baseline, at cycle 4 day 1 and at cycle 7 day 1. The samples were taken from a phase I, first-in-human, multicenter, open-label dose-escalation trial of ivuxolimab. Adults with locally advanced or metastatic melanoma, renal cell, hepatocellular, or head and neck squamous cell carcinoma were enrolled in the trial. Before TCR sequencing, CD4+ and CD8+ T cells were separately sorted from peripheral blood.

The receptor was isolated from an adult with an advanced solid tumor such as melanoma, head and neck, liver or kidney cancer. Sequences were derived from CD4+ or CD8+ T cells sorted from blood, sampled in a trial of the OX40 agonist ivuxolimab. The V and J genes are TRBV7-9 and TRBJ2-7; no D segment can be confidently identified. Here is the DNA: TGTGCCAGCAGCTTAGGGGCAGCAACCCACGAGCAGTACTTC. The resulting protein is CASSLGAATHEQYF.